This TCR beta chain was captured in a study of T cells in Graves' hyperthyroidism and ophthalmopathy. With a duration under 2 months, the hyperthyroidism was newly diagnosed in patients aged 18 to 65. Exclusion followed for patients with uncontrolled infection, other autoimmune disease, pregnancy or lactation. PBMCs were sourced from roughly 10 ml fresh peripheral blood. Looked up from germline, CDR1 is SGHDN and CDR2 is FVKESK. V dropped 0 bases and J dropped 5 bases, with 16 bases sitting between them. This CDR3 comprises 16 residues. Study results and caveats: In the blood, most expanded thyroid clonotypes above 0.001 appeared as well.

Only a few counts were recorded for this clonotype. Its antigen is unknown. TCR beta CDR3 region amplification was performed from RNA transcripts. Carried out on the TCR CDR3, a first-round RT-PCR used the HTBI primer set. TCRdb recomputed calls from the multiplex PCR reads with MiXCR, one row per CDR3 protein. The sample has under 400,000 distinct CDR3 sequences, about 15% seen once. The chain employs TRBV14 and TRBJ2-5; D is possibly TRBD2 (6 bases). The sequenced material came from blood. This receptor was identified in a woman in her late teens or twenties with Graves' hyperthyroidism that later progressed to Graves' ophthalmopathy. CDR3 protein: CASSQDPWGVSETQYF. DNA of the CDR3: TGTGCCAGCAGCCAAGATCCTTGGGGGGTGAGCGAGACCCAGTACTTC.